The rows below give T cell receptor beta chains drawn from one sample of a study of sequential checkpoint blockade in melanoma. The protocol was immunoSEQ multiplex PCR, while the TCRdb copy is restricted to in-frame clones and leaves out a portion. The sample carries tens of thousands of clones, 70% to 90% recorded once. The specimen was CD8+ T cells sorted from blood (inferred from file names), collected from a patient given nivolumab and ipilimumab in sequence. The receptors were gathered from a human donor with melanoma. CDR3s include the opening cysteine and the closing phenylalanine or tryptophan. Fields, in order: clone size, V gene, D gene, J gene, CDR3 DNA, CDR3 protein. The D gene is left open where the match is weak. The listing skips clone size in some rows; elsewhere it reads once, few, many or a size class.

-,TRBV7-8,-,TRBJ1-1,TGTGCCAGCAGCCACTGGGGGGACGGGAACACTGAAGCTTTCTTT,CASSHWGDGNTEAFF
-,TRBV10-2,-,TRBJ1-6,TGCGCCAGCATAGAAGAATTCTATAATTCACCCCTCCACTTT,CASIEEFYNSPLHF
-,TRBV6-1,TRBD1,TRBJ2-2,TGTGCCAGCAGTGATTACCATACAGGGGACACCGGGGAGCTGTTTTTT,CASSDYHTGDTGELFF
-,TRBV7-8,TRBD1,TRBJ2-1,TGTGCCAGCCGACAGGGGTCCTACAATGAGCAGTTCTTC,CASRQGSYNEQFF
-,TRBV13,TRBD1,TRBJ1-1,TGTGCCAGCAGCCACCGGGACAGGAACACTGAAGCTTTCTTT,CASSHRDRNTEAFF
-,TRBV27,-,TRBJ2-7,TGTGCCAGCAGTATAACAGGATCCTACGAGCAGTACTTC,CASSITGSYEQYF
-,TRBV11-2,-,TRBJ1-1,TGTGCCAGCAGGACAGGGAACACTGAAGCTTTCTTT,CASRTGNTEAFF
-,TRBV7-9,TRBD1,TRBJ1-1,TGTGCCAGCAGCCCCCGGGACAGGTTGAACACTGAAGCTTTCTTT,CASSPRDRLNTEAFF
-,TRBV11-2,TRBD2,TRBJ2-3,TGTGCCAGCAGCCGTGGACTAGCGAGCACAGATACGCAGTATTTT,CASSRGLASTDTQYF
medium-sized,TRBV6-4,-,TRBJ2-2,TGTGCCAGCAGTGCGGCGAACACCGGGGAGCTGTTTTTT,CASSAANTGELFF
-,TRBV4-1,TRBD2,TRBJ2-1,TGCGCCAGCAGCCAACTAGCGGGAGCGGGCGATGAGCAGTTCTTC,CASSQLAGAGDEQFF
once,TRBV5-6,TRBD1,TRBJ2-7,TGTGCCAGCAGCCCTCCGGGACAGAGCTACGAGCAGTACTTC,CASSPPGQSYEQYF
-,TRBV2,-,TRBJ1-5,TGTGCCAGCAGTGAACTCGGCGGAAATCAGCCCCAGCATTTT,CASSELGGNQPQHF
-,TRBV19,-,TRBJ1-3,TGTGCCAGTAGTCCCTCGGTAAACACCATATATTTT,CASSPSVNTIYF
once,TRBV28,-,TRBJ2-5,TGTGCCAGCAGTTTTGCGGAGGCCCAGTACTTC,CASSFAEAQYF
-,TRBV4-1,TRBD2,TRBJ2-7,TGCGCCAGCAGCCAAGATCAGGGACTAGTCGAGCAGTACTTC,CASSQDQGLVEQYF
few,TRBV6-1,-,TRBJ1-1,TGTGCCAGCAGCCTACCCTTGATGAACACTGAAGCTTTCTTT,CASSLPLMNTEAFF
-,TRBV2,TRBD2,TRBJ2-3,TGTGCCGTAGCAGGACTAGCGGGGCCCGAAATCACAGATACGCAGTATTTT,CAVAGLAGPEITDTQYF
-,TRBV7-9,-,TRBJ2-7,TGTGCCAGCAGCTTAGAGCGTGGCTCCGATGGCTCCTACGAGCAGTACTTC,CASSLERGSDGSYEQYF
-,TRBV27,TRBD2,TRBJ2-1,TGTGCCAGCAGTACTAGCGGGGGGGTCAATGAGCAGTTCTTC,CASSTSGGVNEQFF
-,TRBV11-2,-,TRBJ2-7,TGTGCCAGCAGCTTAGATGGGGCATCCTACGAGCAGTACTTC,CASSLDGASYEQYF